This is a list of T cell receptor beta chains from one sample in a study of HIV-infected children after antiretroviral therapy interruption. From the 3' RACE reads, TCRdb called clonotypes with MiXCR, one entry per CDR3 protein. The table shows 70,000 to 90,000 distinct CDR3 sequences, with under 8% occurring only once. The sample consisted of CD45RA+ CD4+ T cells from PBMCs, pooled from several time points, taken from a donor given antiretroviral therapy, either interrupted or continuous. Every receptor here comes from a pool of human donors with HIV. CDR3s include the opening cysteine and the closing phenylalanine or tryptophan. D genes are given only for firm matches. Some rows mark clone size as missing; the rest say once, few, many or name a class of expanded clone.

d_call: -; j_call: TRBJ2-3; v_call: TRBV4-1; clone_size: many; cdr3_nt: TGCGCCAGCAGTCACACAGGGTTGGGCACAGATACGCAGTATTTT; cdr3_aa: CASSHTGLGTDTQYF
d_call: -; j_call: TRBJ1-6; v_call: TRBV7-8; clone_size: many; cdr3_nt: TGTGCCAGCAGCTTATCATGGAGGCAGGGGCATTCACCCCTCCACTTT; cdr3_aa: CASSLSWRQGHSPLHF
d_call: TRBD1; j_call: TRBJ1-1; v_call: TRBV20-1; clone_size: many; cdr3_nt: TGCAGTGCGAGGACAGGCCCGGGGCTGGAAGCTTTCTTT; cdr3_aa: CSARTGPGLEAFF
d_call: -; j_call: TRBJ2-1; v_call: TRBV2; clone_size: many; cdr3_nt: TGTGCCAGCAGCCTTTTAGAGTTCCAGAATGAGCAGTTCTTC; cdr3_aa: CASSLLEFQNEQFF
d_call: TRBD1; j_call: TRBJ1-1; v_call: TRBV13; clone_size: few; cdr3_nt: TGTGCCAGCAGCTTACCCCACCGGACAGGGATGAACACTGAAGCTTTCTTT; cdr3_aa: CASSLPHRTGMNTEAFF
d_call: TRBD2; j_call: TRBJ2-7; v_call: TRBV7-6; clone_size: -; cdr3_nt: TGTGCCAGCAGCTTGGGGCCTGGCGGGGGAACCTACGAGCAGTACTTC; cdr3_aa: CASSLGPGGGTYEQYF
d_call: -; j_call: TRBJ1-5; v_call: TRBV19; clone_size: many; cdr3_nt: TGTGCCAGTAGTATTGGGCGGGCGGTCAATCAGCCCCAGCATTTT; cdr3_aa: CASSIGRAVNQPQHF
d_call: TRBD2; j_call: TRBJ2-1; v_call: TRBV12-3/TRBV12-4; clone_size: many; cdr3_nt: TGTGCCAGCACCAGGGGCGGGGGGCAGAATGAGCAGTTCTTC; cdr3_aa: CASTRGGGQNEQFF
d_call: -; j_call: TRBJ1-6; v_call: TRBV6-5; clone_size: few; cdr3_nt: TGTGCCAGCAGTTTGTATGGGACGTCCCATTCACCCCTCCACTTT; cdr3_aa: CASSLYGTSHSPLHF
d_call: TRBD2; j_call: TRBJ2-1; v_call: TRBV20-1; clone_size: many; cdr3_nt: TGCAGTGCTAGAAATTTAGCGGGACCGCAGAGCTCCTACAATGAGCAGTTCTTC; cdr3_aa: CSARNLAGPQSSYNEQFF
d_call: TRBD1; j_call: TRBJ2-7; v_call: TRBV5-4; clone_size: many; cdr3_nt: TGTGCCAGCAGCTCCCGGGACAGCCCCTACGAGCAGTACTTC; cdr3_aa: CASSSRDSPYEQYF
d_call: -; j_call: TRBJ2-1; v_call: TRBV20-1; clone_size: few; cdr3_nt: TGCAGTGCTAGGGGCAGGCTTAATGAGCAGTTCTTC; cdr3_aa: CSARGRLNEQFF
d_call: TRBD1; j_call: TRBJ2-1; v_call: TRBV6-6; clone_size: many; cdr3_nt: TGTGCCAGCAGTTACTCAAGGACAGGGGGCGATGAGCAGTTCTTC; cdr3_aa: CASSYSRTGGDEQFF
d_call: -; j_call: TRBJ2-2; v_call: TRBV6-5; clone_size: few; cdr3_nt: TGTGCCAGCAGTTCCGGGGCAGGGTGGAACACCGGGGAGCTGTTTTTT; cdr3_aa: CASSSGAGWNTGELFF
d_call: -; j_call: TRBJ1-2; v_call: TRBV9; clone_size: many; cdr3_nt: TGTGCCAGCAGCGTAGGGACAGCGAACTATGGCTACACCTTC; cdr3_aa: CASSVGTANYGYTF
d_call: TRBD1; j_call: TRBJ2-7; v_call: TRBV6-5; clone_size: -; cdr3_nt: TGTGCCAGCAGTTACTCCGGGACAGGCCTCTACGAGCAGTACTTC; cdr3_aa: CASSYSGTGLYEQYF
d_call: -; j_call: TRBJ2-7; v_call: TRBV5-4; clone_size: many; cdr3_nt: TGTGCCAGCAAGAGCTACACGGGTCAGCACGAGCAGTACTTC; cdr3_aa: CASKSYTGQHEQYF
d_call: -; j_call: TRBJ1-1; v_call: TRBV7-3; clone_size: many; cdr3_nt: TGTGCCAGCAGCCAAGGGACAAGGAATATCACTGAAGCTTTCTTT; cdr3_aa: CASSQGTRNITEAFF
d_call: -; j_call: TRBJ1-5; v_call: TRBV2; clone_size: many; cdr3_nt: TGTGCCAGCAGTGAAGCAGCGGGTTCAGGGCAGCCCCAGCATTTT; cdr3_aa: CASSEAAGSGQPQHF
d_call: TRBD2; j_call: TRBJ2-1; v_call: TRBV9; clone_size: many; cdr3_nt: TGTGCCAGCAGCCTACAAGCGGGAGCTTACAATGAGCAGTTCTTC; cdr3_aa: CASSLQAGAYNEQFF
d_call: TRBD1; j_call: TRBJ1-2; v_call: TRBV7-9; clone_size: many; cdr3_nt: TGTGCCAGCAGCCCCTTGGACAGGGGGCTGTATGGCTACACCTTC; cdr3_aa: CASSPLDRGLYGYTF
d_call: -; j_call: TRBJ1-5; v_call: TRBV10-2; clone_size: few; cdr3_nt: TGCGCCAGCAGTGACAGCTTAGGGCCCCAGCATTTT; cdr3_aa: CASSDSLGPQHF
d_call: TRBD2; j_call: TRBJ2-1; v_call: TRBV19; clone_size: many; cdr3_nt: TGTGCCAGTAGCCCAACGCGCCTAGCGGGGCCCAATGAGCAGTTCTTC; cdr3_aa: CASSPTRLAGPNEQFF
d_call: -; j_call: TRBJ2-7; v_call: TRBV7-8; clone_size: few; cdr3_nt: TGTGCCAGCAGCACGGTGAGGGGTTACGAGCAGTACTTC; cdr3_aa: CASSTVRGYEQYF
d_call: -; j_call: TRBJ1-6; v_call: TRBV19; clone_size: many; cdr3_nt: TGTGCCAGTAGTCTGGGGCAGACCAATTCACCCCTCCACTTT; cdr3_aa: CASSLGQTNSPLHF
d_call: -; j_call: TRBJ1-1; v_call: TRBV20-1; clone_size: many; cdr3_nt: TGCAGTACCCCTCTCAACTTGAACACTGAAGCTTTCTTT; cdr3_aa: CSTPLNLNTEAFF
d_call: TRBD2; j_call: TRBJ2-7; v_call: TRBV6-2/TRBV6-3; clone_size: many; cdr3_nt: TGTGCCAGCAGCCACGCGACGGGACTAGCGGCAGGCTACGAGCAGTACTTC; cdr3_aa: CASSHATGLAAGYEQYF
d_call: TRBD2; j_call: TRBJ2-2; v_call: TRBV29-1; clone_size: many; cdr3_nt: TGCAGCGTTGAAGGGGGGCGGGGGGCCTTACTAATGAACACCGGGGAGCTGTTTTTT; cdr3_aa: CSVEGGRGALLMNTGELFF
d_call: -; j_call: TRBJ2-5; v_call: TRBV5-1; clone_size: -; cdr3_nt: TGCGCCAGCAGCTTGGGCCATAGAGAGACCCAGTACTTC; cdr3_aa: CASSLGHRETQYF
d_call: TRBD1; j_call: TRBJ1-1; v_call: TRBV6-6; clone_size: few; cdr3_nt: TGTGCCAGCAGTTACCCCGTCGGACAGGGAGGGACTGAAGCTTTCTTT; cdr3_aa: CASSYPVGQGGTEAFF
d_call: -; j_call: TRBJ2-3; v_call: TRBV20-1; clone_size: -; cdr3_nt: TGCAGTGCTAGAGTGGGGGGGCCCACAGATACGCAGTATTTT; cdr3_aa: CSARVGGPTDTQYF
d_call: -; j_call: TRBJ1-1; v_call: TRBV20-1; clone_size: many; cdr3_nt: TGCAGTGCCAGGAGGGATTTCAGGGCTTTCTTT; cdr3_aa: CSARRDFRAFF
d_call: -; j_call: TRBJ2-3; v_call: TRBV20-1; clone_size: few; cdr3_nt: TGCAGTGCTCTTCCGGATTCTGGGGATACGCAGTATTTT; cdr3_aa: CSALPDSGDTQYF
d_call: -; j_call: TRBJ2-7; v_call: TRBV5-4; clone_size: many; cdr3_nt: TGTGCCAGCAGCTTGTCCCCCGGCGAGCAGTACTTC; cdr3_aa: CASSLSPGEQYF
d_call: -; j_call: TRBJ1-1; v_call: TRBV27; clone_size: few; cdr3_nt: TGTGCCAGCAGTTTATTTACTTCTGAAGCTTTCTTT; cdr3_aa: CASSLFTSEAFF
d_call: -; j_call: TRBJ2-2; v_call: TRBV7-2; clone_size: many; cdr3_nt: TGTGCCAGCAGCTTAGCGCAGCCGGTCACTACCCACACCGGGGAGCTGTTTTTT; cdr3_aa: CASSLAQPVTTHTGELFF
d_call: -; j_call: TRBJ1-6; v_call: TRBV18; clone_size: -; cdr3_nt: TGTGCCAGCTCACCACAGAGTTCATATAATTCACCCCTCCACTTT; cdr3_aa: CASSPQSSYNSPLHF
d_call: -; j_call: TRBJ2-7; v_call: TRBV20-1; clone_size: -; cdr3_nt: TGCAGTGCTAGACTAGGGGCTAGCGACGAGCAGTACTTC; cdr3_aa: CSARLGASDEQYF
d_call: TRBD2; j_call: TRBJ2-3; v_call: TRBV19; clone_size: many; cdr3_nt: TGTGCCAGTAGTATAGTATTACTAGCGGGGACCACAGATACGCAGTATTTT; cdr3_aa: CASSIVLLAGTTDTQYF
d_call: -; j_call: TRBJ2-3; v_call: TRBV20-1; clone_size: many; cdr3_nt: TGCAGTGCTAGAGTCGGGGGGCAACCGTTTACGCAGTATTTT; cdr3_aa: CSARVGGQPFTQYF
d_call: TRBD1; j_call: TRBJ1-1; v_call: TRBV29-1; clone_size: few; cdr3_nt: TGCAGCGTTGAAGATCTCGCAGGGGGTGGGACTGAAGCTTTCTTT; cdr3_aa: CSVEDLAGGGTEAFF